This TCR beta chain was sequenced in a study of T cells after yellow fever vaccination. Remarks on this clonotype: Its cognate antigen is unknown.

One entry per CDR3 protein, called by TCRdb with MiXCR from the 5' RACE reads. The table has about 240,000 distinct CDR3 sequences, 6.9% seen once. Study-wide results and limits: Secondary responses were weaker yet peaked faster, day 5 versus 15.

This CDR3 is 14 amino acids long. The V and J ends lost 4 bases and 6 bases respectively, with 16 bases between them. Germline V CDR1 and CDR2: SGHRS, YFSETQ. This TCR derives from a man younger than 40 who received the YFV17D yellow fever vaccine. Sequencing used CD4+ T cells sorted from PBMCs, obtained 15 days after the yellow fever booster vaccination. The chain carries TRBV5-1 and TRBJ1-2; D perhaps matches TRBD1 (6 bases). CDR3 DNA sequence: TGCGCCAGCAGCCCGGGGGCCCCCGGCGATGGCTACACCTTC. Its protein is CASSPGAPGDGYTF.